Each of the 25 T cell receptor beta chains below was sequenced from the same sample in a study of blood T cell repertoires in COVID-19. Clones were read by immunoSEQ multiplex PCR, and TCRdb kept only the in-frame ones, dropping some. The table shows roughly 60,000 clones, with 84% occurring only once. What was sequenced was peripheral blood. These TCRs come from a woman aged 55-69 years with acute or convalescent COVID-19.

V is TRBV19 and J is TRBJ1-2, with unresolved D. V lost 7 bases and J 4 bases, leaving 16 bases between the germline ends. The CDR3 length is 14 residues. Germline V lookup: CDR1 LNHDA, CDR2 SQIVND (reference sequence). Here the CDR3 reads CASTKGDLVYGYTF. In nucleotides, the CDR3 is TGTGCCAGTACCAAAGGAGATTTAGTCTATGGCTACACCTTC.

This chain links TRBV19 with TRBJ1-5; 7 bases line up with TRBD1. The germline V gene encodes CDR1 LNHDA and CDR2 SQIVND (reference sequence). CDR3 length: 19 amino acids. Unmatched junction bases numbered 19, after V lost 7 bases and J lost 1 base. CDR3 sequence: CASKHLPKIDRVSNQPQHF. In DNA, the CDR3 is TGTGCCAGTAAACATCTGCCAAAAATCGACAGGGTAAGCAATCAGCCCCAGCATTTT.

The rearrangement links TRBV9 to TRBJ2-7, with 7 bases matching TRBD1. The CDR3 loop spans 14 amino acids. CDR1 is SGDLS, CDR2 YYNGEE, per germline. Losses at the gene ends were 5 bases for V and 2 bases for J; bases not matched to a gene: 7. This CDR3 is CASSRGRDTYEQYF. In DNA, the CDR3 is TGTGCCAGCAGTAGGGGGCGCGATACCTACGAGCAGTACTTC.

This clone occurred once. The rearrangement uses TRBV11-3 and TRBJ2-2; D may be TRBD1 (6 bases). The germline V gene encodes CDR1 SGHNT and CDR2 YENEEA. Trimming pared 3 bases from V and 1 base from J, leaving 15 bases between. The CDR3 has 17 residues. DNA of the CDR3: TGTGCCAGCAGCTTCGGCAGGGGTGTTGGGAACACCGGGGAGCTGTTTTTT. This gives the protein CASSFGRGVGNTGELFF.

Regarding this clone: An end of the junction differs from the germline gene, which may be a read error. The genes are TRBV19 and TRBJ1-2; D not resolved. The V gene's germline CDR1 is LNHDA and CDR2 SQIVND (reference sequence). This CDR3 has 11 amino acids. CDR3 sequence (DNA): TGTGCCAGTAGTATGCTTCTAGAGACTAGCTTC. Translation gives CASSMLLETSF.

This chain connects TRBV5-4 to TRBJ1-2; D is perhaps TRBD1 (5 bases). The CDR3 is 15 residues long. V was clipped by 1 base and J by 1 base, with 11 bases between them. The germline V gene has CDR1 SGHNT and CDR2 YYREEE (reference sequence). The CDR3 DNA sequence: TGTGCCAGCAGCTTGCAGGGAACTTTTAACTATGGCTACACCTTC. Translating it yields CASSLQGTFNYGYTF.

The chain has TRBV12-3 or TRBV12-4 and TRBJ1-2; 8 positions match TRBD1. V lost 4 bases to trimming and J lost 9 bases; unmatched junction nucleotides: 4. There are 12 residues in the CDR3. The CDR3 sequence is CASSSGQGSYTF. CDR3 bases: TGTGCCAGCAGTTCAGGACAGGGAAGCTACACCTTC.

J is TRBJ1-1 and V is TRBV5-4; D uncertain. Trimming shortened V by 0 bases and J by 7 bases, and 10 bases separated the two germline ends. The CDR3 has 13 residues. Per the germline V gene, CDR1 is SGHNT and CDR2 is YYREEE (reference sequence). CDR3 in DNA: TGTGCCAGCAGCTTGGATTTGATAGATGAAGCTTTCTTT. Protein sequence: CASSLDLIDEAFF.

This clone occurred once. The genes are TRBV19 and TRBJ1-5, with D uncertain. Deletions cut 5 bases from V and 1 base from J, with 3 bases between. Germline CDR1 is LNHDA and CDR2 is SQIVND (reference sequence). The CDR3 contains 12 residues. CDR3 amino acids: CASSLSNQPQHF. CDR3 DNA: TGTGCCAGTAGTCTCAGCAATCAGCCCCAGCATTTT. The whole variable domain, remainder taken from reference TRBV19 and TRBJ1-5, is DGGITQSPKYLFRKEGQNVTLSCEQNLNHDAMYWYRQDPGQGLRLIYYSQIVNDFQKGDIAEGYSVSREKKESFPLTVTSAQKNPTAFYLCASSLSNQPQHFGDGTRLSIL.

The rearrangement joins TRBV3-1 (or the pseudogene TRBV3-2) to TRBJ1-1; TRBD1 agrees at 7 bases. There are 15 residues in the CDR3. Trimming cost V 4 bases and J 1 base; bases outside gene matches: 6. Germline CDR1 LGHDT, CDR2 YNNKEL (reference sequence). CDR3 region: CASSPSRQGNTEAFF. The CDR3 DNA reads TGTGCCAGCAGCCCGTCCCGACAGGGGAACACTGAAGCTTTCTTT.

This clone was seen once. The chain uses TRBV2 and TRBJ1-2; D not resolved. Trimming removed 10 bases from V and 6 bases from J, with 18 bases in between. This CDR3 comprises 13 residues. The V gene's germline CDR1 is SNHLY and CDR2 FYNNEI. The CDR3 DNA follows: TGTGCCACCATCCCGGGAAGGGAGCATGGCTACACCTTC. Translated: CATIPGREHGYTF. Full variable domain (missing parts from reference TRBV2 and TRBJ1-2): EPEVTQTPSHQVTQMGQEVILRCVPISNHLYFYWYRQILGQKVEFLVSFYNNEISEKSEIFDDQFSVERPDGSNFTLKIRSTKLEDSAMYFCATIPGREHGYTFGSGTRLTVV.

The chain is built from TRBV7-9 and TRBJ2-7; D remains ambiguous. This CDR3 has 13 residues. The germline V gene encodes CDR1 SEHNR and CDR2 FQNEAQ (reference sequence). The ends were cut back, 2 bases at V and 1 base at J, with 6 bases in the middle. CDR3 protein: CASSLTDSYEQYF. CDR3 DNA sequence: TGTGCCAGCAGCTTAACAGATTCCTACGAGCAGTACTTC.

The V gene is TRBV11-2, the J gene TRBJ2-7; tentatively, D is TRBD2 (5 bases). CDR3 length: 13 residues. Germline lookup yields CDR1 SGHAT and CDR2 FQNNGV. Deletions cut 3 bases from V and 6 bases from J, with 12 bases between. This CDR3 is CASSFSGRSEQYF. The CDR3 bases are TGTGCCAGCAGCTTTTCGGGGAGAAGCGAGCAGTACTTC.

The chain carries TRBV2 and TRBJ2-7; D may be TRBD1 (5 bases). Trimming took 4 bases from V and 0 from J, leaving 10 bases between them. The CDR3 spans 14 residues. Germline CDR1 reads SNHLY; CDR2 reads FYNNEI. The CDR3 sequence is CASSGGRHSYEQYF. Here the CDR3 DNA reads TGTGCCAGCAGTGGGGGCAGACACTCCTACGAGCAGTACTTC.

V and J are TRBV7-2 and TRBJ1-5, with D hard to call. The CDR3 totals 14 residues. V lost 6 bases and J 4 bases, leaving 13 bases between the germline ends. The V gene's germline CDR1 is SGHTA and CDR2 FQGNSA. CDR3 nucleotides: TGTGCCAGCAGTCCGAGGGTGGAGAATCAGCCCCAGCATTTT. Translating it yields CASSPRVENQPQHF.

The chain has TRBV19 and TRBJ2-1; possibly TRBD2 for D (7 bases). The ends were cut back, 4 bases at V and 7 bases at J, with 11 bases in the middle. This CDR3 has 13 amino acids. CDR1 LNHDA and CDR2 SQIVND come from the germline V gene (reference sequence). The CDR3 spells CASSKGGGNEQFF. The DNA for the CDR3 is TGTGCCAGTAGTAAGGGAGGGGGAAATGAGCAGTTCTTC.

The sample holds a few counts of this clone. The chain combines TRBV6-6 with TRBJ2-7, with a possible D match to TRBD1 (6 bases). The V gene lost 6 bases and the J gene lost 1 base, with 16 bases spanning the gap. Germline V gives CDR1 MNHNY, CDR2 SVGAGI (reference sequence). The CDR3 has 15 residues. The CDR3 is CASSQPGHLSYEQYF. DNA for the CDR3: TGTGCCAGCAGCCAGCCGGGACACCTTTCCTACGAGCAGTACTTC.

The rearrangement links TRBV7-2 to TRBJ2-3; 16 nucleotides match TRBD2. Trimming at V came to 3 bases and at J to 3 bases, leaving 9 bases not matched to a gene. Germline lookup yields CDR1 SGHTA and CDR2 FQGNSA. This CDR3 region has 19 residues. This CDR3 reads CASSFTGLAGGPGTDTQYF. CDR3 DNA: TGTGCCAGCAGCTTCACGGGACTAGCGGGGGGGCCGGGGACAGATACGCAGTATTTT.

The chain is built from TRBV11-2 and TRBJ1-1; no clear D. Germline V gene data show CDR1 as SGHAT and CDR2 as FQNNGV. This CDR3 spans 13 amino acids. Trimming shortened V by 6 bases and J by 6 bases, and 14 bases separated the two germline ends. The CDR3 here is CASRDWVQAEAFF. As DNA, the CDR3 is TGTGCCAGCAGAGATTGGGTCCAGGCTGAAGCTTTCTTT.

The chain recombines TRBV7-9 with TRBJ1-3; D ambiguous. The CDR3 has 14 residues. CDR1 is SEHNR and CDR2 is FQNEAQ in the germline V gene (reference sequence). The V and J ends lost 8 bases and 0 bases respectively, with 11 bases between them. The DNA of the CDR3 is TGTGCCAGCTCAGCGTCAGTCTCTGGAAACACCATATATTTT. The encoded protein is CASSASVSGNTIYF.

The chain employs TRBV6-5 and TRBJ2-1, with 8 bases aligning to TRBD2. Germline values: CDR1 MNHEY, CDR2 SVGAGI. With V trimmed by 0 bases and J by 6 bases, 4 bases remained unmatched. The CDR3 length is 15 residues. CDR3 in DNA: TGTGCCAGCAGTTACTCCGGACTAGCTATCAATGAGCAGTTCTTC. Amino acids: CASSYSGLAINEQFF.

V usage is TRBV6-5 and J usage is TRBJ1-2, with D maybe TRBD1 (5 bases). Trimming took off 8 bases at V and 0 bases at J, with 16 bases between the two ends. CDR3 length: 15 amino acids. Looked up from germline, CDR1 is MNHEY and CDR2 is SVGAGI. CDR3 in amino acids: CASQYGALSNYGYTF. CDR3 DNA sequence: TGTGCCAGCCAGTATGGGGCACTCTCTAACTATGGCTACACCTTC.

This rearrangement joins TRBV5-6 to TRBJ1-1; 7 nucleotides match TRBD1. V gave up 4 bases and J gave up 0 bases; unmatched junction bases: 12. Per germline, CDR1 SGHDT and CDR2 YYEEEE. The CDR3 covers 17 residues. The CDR3 DNA reads as TGTGCCAGCAGCCTTGGACAGGTCCGCCTCATGAACACTGAAGCTTTCTTT. Protein product: CASSLGQVRLMNTEAFF.

This clone has only one observation. The chain is built from TRBV29-1 and TRBJ1-1; D might be TRBD1 (5 bases). V lost 0 bases to trimming and J lost 8 bases, with 16 bases between them. Looked up from germline, CDR1 is SQVTM and CDR2 is ANQGSEA. The CDR3 totals 14 residues. The CDR3 bases are TGCAGCGTTGAAGAGAAGGCAGGGTATAAAGAAGCTTTCTTT. The encoded protein is CSVEEKAGYKEAFF.

This clone was found a few times. The chain employs TRBV7-2 and TRBJ2-1, with 7 bases identical to TRBD1. After removal of 0 bases from V and 0 bases from J, the junction contained 5 bases not matched to a gene. The germline CDR1 and CDR2 sequences are SGHTA and FQGNSA. The CDR3 has 17 amino acids. CDR3 nucleotides: TGTGCCAGCAGCTTAGCGTGGGGACAGCACTCCTACAATGAGCAGTTCTTC. Amino acids: CASSLAWGQHSYNEQFF.